This is a list of T cell receptor beta chains from one sample in a study of blood T cells in healthy people across ages. TCRdb re-called the 5' RACE reads through MiXCR, storing one row per CDR3 protein. The sample consists of roughly 1.4 million distinct CDR3 sequences, almost 60% of them appearing once. Material for sequencing was blood. These receptors were collected from a man between 18 and 29 years old in good health. Both conserved end residues are part of each CDR3. A D gene is named only where the DNA matches it firmly. Not every row has a clone size; where given, it reads once, few, many or a size class.

abundance	d_gene	v_gene	j_gene	CDR3nt	CDR3aa
few	TRBD1	TRBV6-2/TRBV6-3	TRBJ2-7	TGTGCCAGCGCAGGGACAGGACTTTACGAGCAGTACTTC	CASAGTGLYEQYF
NA	TRBD1	TRBV27	TRBJ2-7	TGTGCCAGCAGTGCAGGGACAGGGTATTTTTACGAGCAGTACTTC	CASSAGTGYFYEQYF
NA	NA	TRBV6-2/TRBV6-3	TRBJ2-7	TGTGCCAGCAGTTACGAGGGCTTCTACGAGCAGTACTTC	CASSYEGFYEQYF
NA	NA	TRBV4-3	TRBJ2-7	TGCGCCAGCAGCCACGCCCTCCCGGGATACGAGCAGTACTTC	CASSHALPGYEQYF
NA	TRBD1	TRBV5-1	TRBJ1-1	TGCGCCAGCAGCGCCACAGGGACAGGGGTGGACACTGAAGCTTTCTTT	CASSATGTGVDTEAFF
NA	NA	TRBV10-3	TRBJ2-4	TGTGCCAGCAGTGTTGAGGCCAAAAACATTCAGTACTTC	CASSVEAKNIQYF
few	NA	TRBV2	TRBJ2-5	TGTGCCAGCAGTGATCGGCGGGCGACGGAGACCCAGTACTTC	CASSDRRATETQYF
NA	NA	TRBV3-1	TRBJ1-2	TGTGCCAGCAGCCAAGATCCAGGGGCTGGGGGCTACACCTTC	CASSQDPGAGGYTF
NA	TRBD1	TRBV3-1	TRBJ1-4	TGTGCCAGCAGCCCGACAGGGGAATTGGATGAAAAACTGTTTTTT	CASSPTGELDEKLFF
few	TRBD2	TRBV6-5	TRBJ2-1	TGTGCCAGCAGTTACTCGTTAAAAGCGGGAGCATACAATGAGCAGTTCTTC	CASSYSLKAGAYNEQFF
NA	NA	TRBV7-8	TRBJ2-4	TGTGCCAGCAGCTTTACATCGGACCTTTCCCTAGCCAAAAACATTCAGTACTTC	CASSFTSDLSLAKNIQYF
few	TRBD1	TRBV20-1	TRBJ2-7	TGCAGTGCTAGAGCCGACAGGGGCAACGAGCAGTACTTC	CSARADRGNEQYF
NA	NA	TRBV9	TRBJ2-1	TGTGCCAGCAGCGTAATGGGGTATGAGCAGTTCTTC	CASSVMGYEQFF
NA	TRBD1	TRBV4-3	TRBJ1-5	TGCGCCAGCAGCCGAGATACAGGGGACCAGCCCCAGCATTTT	CASSRDTGDQPQHF
NA	NA	TRBV12-3/TRBV12-4	TRBJ2-1	TGTGCCAGCACCCTTGGGGCCGTTAGCTCCAACAATGAGCAGTTCTTC	CASTLGAVSSNNEQFF
few	TRBD1	TRBV29-1	TRBJ1-4	TGCAGCGCCGGACAGGGGGGGGGTGAAAAACTGTTTTTT	CSAGQGGGEKLFF
NA	TRBD1	TRBV28	TRBJ2-7	TGTGCCAGCAGTTTGGTCGACAGGGGGTCTACCGAGCAGTACTTC	CASSLVDRGSTEQYF